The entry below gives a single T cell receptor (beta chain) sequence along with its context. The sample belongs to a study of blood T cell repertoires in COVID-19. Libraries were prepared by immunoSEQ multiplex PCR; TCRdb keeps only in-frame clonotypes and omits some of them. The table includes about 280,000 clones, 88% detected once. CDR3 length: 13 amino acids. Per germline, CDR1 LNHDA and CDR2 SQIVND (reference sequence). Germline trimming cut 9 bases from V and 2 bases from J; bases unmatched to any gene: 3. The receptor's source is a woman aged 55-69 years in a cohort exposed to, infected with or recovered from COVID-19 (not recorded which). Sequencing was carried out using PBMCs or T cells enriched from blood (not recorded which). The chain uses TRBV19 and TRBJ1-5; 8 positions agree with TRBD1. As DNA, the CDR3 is TGTGCCAGCACGACAGGGGGCAATCAGCCCCAGCATTTT. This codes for CASTTGGNQPQHF. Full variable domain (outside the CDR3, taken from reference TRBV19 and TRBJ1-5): DGGITQSPKYLFRKEGQNVTLSCEQNLNHDAMYWYRQDPGQGLRLIYYSQIVNDFQKGDIAEGYSVSREKKESFPLTVTSAQKNPTAFYLCASTTGGNQPQHFGDGTRLSIL.